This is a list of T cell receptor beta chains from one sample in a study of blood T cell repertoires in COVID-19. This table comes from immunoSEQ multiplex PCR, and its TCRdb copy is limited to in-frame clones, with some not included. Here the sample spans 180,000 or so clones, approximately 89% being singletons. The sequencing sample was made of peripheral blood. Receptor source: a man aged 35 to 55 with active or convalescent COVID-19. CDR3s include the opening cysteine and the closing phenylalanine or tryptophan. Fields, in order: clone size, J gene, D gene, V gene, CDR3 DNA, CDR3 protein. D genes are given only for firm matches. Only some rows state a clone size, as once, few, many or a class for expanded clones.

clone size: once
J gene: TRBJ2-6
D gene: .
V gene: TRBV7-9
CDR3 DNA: TGTGCCAGCAGCTTAGGAGTCGGGGGGGCCAACGTCCTGACTTTC
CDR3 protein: CASSLGVGGANVLTF

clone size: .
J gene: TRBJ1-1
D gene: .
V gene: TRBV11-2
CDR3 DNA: TGTGCCAGCAGCTTAAGGGCGGGGTTGAGGACTGAAGCTTTCTTT
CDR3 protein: CASSLRAGLRTEAFF

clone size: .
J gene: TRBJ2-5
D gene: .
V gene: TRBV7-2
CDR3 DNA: TGTGCCAGCAGCCAAGGGGCAGGCGAGACCCAGTACTTC
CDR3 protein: CASSQGAGETQYF

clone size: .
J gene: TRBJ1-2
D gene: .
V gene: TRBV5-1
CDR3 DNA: TGCGCCAGCAGCTTGGCCGGGACGGGGACATTATCTGGCTACACCTTC
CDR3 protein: CASSLAGTGTLSGYTF

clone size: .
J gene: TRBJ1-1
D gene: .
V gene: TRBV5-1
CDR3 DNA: TGCGCCAGCAGCCGCGGCCCCGAAGATGAAGCTTTCTTT
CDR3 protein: CASSRGPEDEAFF

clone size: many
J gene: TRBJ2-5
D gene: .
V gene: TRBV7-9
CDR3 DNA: TGTGCCAGCAGCTTATACAGTAAAGAGACCCAGTACTTC
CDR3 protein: CASSLYSKETQYF

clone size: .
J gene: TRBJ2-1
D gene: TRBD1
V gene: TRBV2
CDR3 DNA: TGTGCCAGCATCCGGGGACAGGGGAGAAATGAGCAGTTCTTC
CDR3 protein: CASIRGQGRNEQFF

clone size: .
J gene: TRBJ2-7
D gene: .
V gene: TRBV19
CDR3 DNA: TGTGCCAGTAGTATAGACCCCCGGTCCTACGAGCAGTACTTC
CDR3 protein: CASSIDPRSYEQYF

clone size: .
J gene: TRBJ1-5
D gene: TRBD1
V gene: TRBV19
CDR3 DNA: TGTGCCAGTAGTACGACGCCCGCTACAGGGGGCAATCAGCCCCAGCATTTT
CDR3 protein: CASSTTPATGGNQPQHF

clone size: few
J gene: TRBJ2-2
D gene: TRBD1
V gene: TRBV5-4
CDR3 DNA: TGTGCCAGCAGCGGTCGACAGGGCCCCGGGGAGCTGTTTTTT
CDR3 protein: CASSGRQGPGELFF

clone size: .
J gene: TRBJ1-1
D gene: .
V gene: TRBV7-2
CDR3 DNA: TGTGCCAGCAGCTTAGTGGAGGGTACCACTGAAGCTTTCTTT
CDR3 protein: CASSLVEGTTEAFF

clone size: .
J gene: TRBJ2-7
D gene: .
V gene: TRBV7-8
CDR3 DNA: TGTGCCAGCAGCTTGGCCCACAGCGGATCTTACGAGCAGTACTTC
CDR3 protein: CASSLAHSGSYEQYF

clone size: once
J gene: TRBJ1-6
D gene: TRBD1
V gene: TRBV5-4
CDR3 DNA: TGTGCCAGCAGCTCGGGACAGGGGCTTTCTTCACCCCTCCACTTT
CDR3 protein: CASSSGQGLSSPLHF

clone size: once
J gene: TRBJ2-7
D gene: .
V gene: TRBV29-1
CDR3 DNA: TGCAGCGTTGAATCGCAGTCTAGCGAGCAGTACTTC
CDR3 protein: CSVESQSSEQYF

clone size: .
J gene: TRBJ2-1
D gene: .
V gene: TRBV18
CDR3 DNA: TGTGCCAGCTCGTGGGGTGTCGGCAGGGGCGGCGATGAGCAGTTCTTC
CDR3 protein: CASSWGVGRGGDEQFF

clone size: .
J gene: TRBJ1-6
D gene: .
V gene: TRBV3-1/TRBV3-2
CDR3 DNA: TGTGCCAGCAGCCAAGAACGGGACACTCCCCTCCACTTT
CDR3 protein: CASSQERDTPLHF

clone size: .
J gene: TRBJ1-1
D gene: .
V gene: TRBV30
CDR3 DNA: TGTGCCTGGAGTCGCCCTGGCAGGGTTTGGGCCACTGAAGCTTTCTTT
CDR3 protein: CAWSRPGRVWATEAFF

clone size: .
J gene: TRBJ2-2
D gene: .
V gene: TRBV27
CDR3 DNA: TGTGCCAGCAGTAAGGGACCTAAGGGGGGGACCGGGGAGCTGTTTTTT
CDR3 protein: CASSKGPKGGTGELFF

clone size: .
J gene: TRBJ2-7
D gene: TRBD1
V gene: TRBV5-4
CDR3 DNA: TGTGCCAGCAGCTTAGGTCACGACAGGGGATCCTACGAGCAGTACTTC
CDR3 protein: CASSLGHDRGSYEQYF